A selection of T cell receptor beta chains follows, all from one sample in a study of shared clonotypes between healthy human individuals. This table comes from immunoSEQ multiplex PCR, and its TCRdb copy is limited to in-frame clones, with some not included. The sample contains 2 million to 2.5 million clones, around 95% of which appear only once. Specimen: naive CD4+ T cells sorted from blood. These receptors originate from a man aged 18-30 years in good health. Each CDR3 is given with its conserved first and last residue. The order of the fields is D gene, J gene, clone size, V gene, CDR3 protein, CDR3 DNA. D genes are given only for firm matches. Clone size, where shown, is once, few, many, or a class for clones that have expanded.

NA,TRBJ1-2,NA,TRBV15,CATSIDGIYGYTF,TGTGCCACCAGCATTGACGGAATCTATGGCTACACCTTC
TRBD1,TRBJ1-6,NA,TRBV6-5,CASSYSDRGWNSPLHF,TGTGCCAGCAGTTACTCTGACAGGGGTTGGAATTCACCCCTCCACTTT
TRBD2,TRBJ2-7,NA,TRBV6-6,CASSTGLAGLYEQYF,TGTGCCAGCAGTACCGGACTAGCGGGCCTCTACGAGCAGTACTTC
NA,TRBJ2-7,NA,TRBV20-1,CSARELAEQYF,TGCAGTGCTAGAGAGCTAGCGGAGCAGTACTTC
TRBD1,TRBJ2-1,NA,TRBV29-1,CSGGTGYNEQFF,TGCAGCGGCGGGACAGGGTACAATGAGCAGTTCTTC
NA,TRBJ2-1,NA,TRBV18,CASGGQSGNEQFF,TGTGCCAGCGGCGGGCAGTCCGGCAATGAGCAGTTCTTC
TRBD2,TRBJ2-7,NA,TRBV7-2,CASSPGGTRAPLF,TGTGCCAGCAGTCCCGGGGGGACTAGGGCCCCTCTCTTC
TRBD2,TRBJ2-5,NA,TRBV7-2,CASGVAGGPTKTQYF,TGTGCCAGCGGGGTAGCGGGGGGGCCCACCAAGACCCAGTACTTC
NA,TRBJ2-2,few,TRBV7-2,CASSLSGELFF,TGTGCCAGCAGCTTATCCGGGGAGCTGTTTTTT
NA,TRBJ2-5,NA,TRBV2,CASQPTGAGETQYF,TGTGCCAGCCAACCCACGGGGGCTGGGGAGACCCAGTACTTC
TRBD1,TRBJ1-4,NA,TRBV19,CASSGGTGFGEKLFF,TGTGCCAGTAGTGGCGGGACAGGCTTTGGCGAAAAACTGTTTTTT
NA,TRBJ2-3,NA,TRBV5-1,CASSAGLSTDTQYF,TGCGCCAGCAGCGCGGGGCTTAGCACAGATACGCAGTATTTT
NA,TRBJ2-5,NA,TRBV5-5,CASSLQHQETQYF,TGTGCCAGCAGCTTGCAGCATCAAGAGACCCAGTACTTC
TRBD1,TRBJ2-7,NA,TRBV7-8,CASSQGVNEQYF,TGTGCCAGCAGCCAGGGGGTAAACGAGCAGTACTTC
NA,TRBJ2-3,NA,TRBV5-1,CASSLDAVSDTQYF,TGCGCCAGCAGCTTGGACGCAGTGAGCGATACGCAGTATTTT
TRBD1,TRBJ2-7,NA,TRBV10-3,CAISERFASGTGGEQYF,TGTGCCATCAGTGAGAGGTTTGCGTCCGGGACAGGGGGCGAGCAGTACTTC
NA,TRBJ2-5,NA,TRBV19,CASSRTGPYETQYF,TGTGCCAGTAGTCGTACCGGGCCCTACGAGACCCAGTACTTC
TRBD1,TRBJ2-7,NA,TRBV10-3,CAIRGQGARGEQYF,TGTGCCATCAGAGGACAGGGGGCAAGGGGCGAGCAGTACTTC
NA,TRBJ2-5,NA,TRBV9,CANLEPGLLNWGTQYF,TGTGCCAACCTTGAACCGGGACTCCTAAACTGGGGGACCCAGTACTTC
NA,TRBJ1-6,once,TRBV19,CASSRGNLLNSPLHF,TGTGCCAGTAGTAGGGGAAACCTCCTTAATTCACCCCTCCACTTT
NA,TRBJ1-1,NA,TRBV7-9,CASSPRKNTEAFF,TGTGCCAGCAGCCCAAGAAAGAACACTGAAGCTTTCTTT
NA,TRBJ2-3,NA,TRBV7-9,CASSLVRDTDTQYF,TGTGCCAGCAGCTTAGTAAGGGACACAGATACGCAGTATTTT
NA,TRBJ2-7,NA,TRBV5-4,CASSLGRETHEQYF,TGTGCCAGCAGCTTAGGCCGGGAGACGCACGAGCAGTACTTC
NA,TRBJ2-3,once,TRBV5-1,CASSLEGRGYTDTQYF,TGCGCCAGCAGCTTGGAGGGTCGAGGATACACAGATACGCAGTATTTT
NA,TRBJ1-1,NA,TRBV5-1,CASSRLTPENTEAFF,TGCGCCAGCAGCCGCCTGACACCCGAGAACACTGAAGCTTTCTTT
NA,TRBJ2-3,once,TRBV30,CAWNGRGTDTQYF,TGTGCCTGGAACGGGCGGGGCACAGATACGCAGTATTTT
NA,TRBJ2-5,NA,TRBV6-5,CASSYGSLTSQETQYF,TGTGCCAGCAGTTACGGGAGTCTCACATCGCAGGAGACCCAGTACTTC
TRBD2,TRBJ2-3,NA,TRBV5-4,CASSYGLASTDTQYF,TGTGCCAGCAGCTATGGACTAGCGAGCACAGATACGCAGTATTTT
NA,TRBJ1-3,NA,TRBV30,CAWSDEGGDWRNTIYF,TGTGCCTGGAGTGACGAGGGGGGGGATTGGCGAAACACCATATATTTT